This TCR beta chain is from a study of T cell repertoires in cytomegalovirus infection. Study in general: Signatures in public TCR beta sequences pointed to both CMV infection and matching HLA type. Findings of the study overall: HLA-C-restricted, CMV-specific TCR beta clonotypes were dominant ex vivo. Frequencies of public TCR beta families were cumulated, and this identified carriers of CMV plus the relevant HLA.

TCRdb re-analysed the reads in MiXCR, keeping a single row per CDR3 protein. The data hold roughly 150,000 distinct CDR3 sequences, with 15% to 20% observed a single time. This clonotype turned up a few times. Its antigen is currently unknown. The V gene's germline CDR1 is SGHAT and CDR2 FQNNGV. This CDR3 is built from 15 residues. V lost 3 bases and J 7 bases, leaving 15 bases between the germline ends. V and J are TRBV11-2 and TRBJ1-4; D gene ambiguous. The source of this sequence is a human donor in good health (CMV status not recorded). Some clones in this sample may be carry-over from other donors' samples. Sequencing was done on a sample of CD8+ T cells from PBMCs. CDR3 nucleotides: TGTGCCAGCAGCTTTATCGACCGTGGGATTGAAAAACTGTTTTTT. This gives the protein CASSFIDRGIEKLFF. Variable domain in full (rest from reference TRBV11-2 and TRBJ1-4): EAGVAQSPRYKIIEKRQSVAFWCNPISGHATLYWYQQILGQGPKLLIQFQNNGVVDDSQLPKDRFSAERLKGVDSTLKIQPAKLEDSAVYLCASSFIDRGIEKLFFGSGTQLSVL.